This entry lists 20 T cell receptor beta chains sequenced from one sample in a study of cytomegalovirus exposure and HLA in healthy donors. With 60 Vbeta and 13 Jbeta primers, the PCR was carried out. Sequencing used immunoSEQ multiplex PCR; TCRdb keeps in-frame clones, though not all of them. The top ten hold approximately 2.7% of the sample, which has around 150,000 clones, around 80% seen once. Sequencing input: PBMCs. Every receptor here comes from a boy younger than 10 in good health and CMV-seronegative.

In this sample, this clone turned up once. This chain uses TRBV18 with TRBJ1-1; D may be TRBD1 (5 bases). Trimming took 2 bases from V and 1 from J, leaving 17 bases between them. This CDR3 is 17 amino acids long. The germline CDR1 and CDR2 sequences are KGHSH and LQKENI. The CDR3 DNA sequence: TGTGCCAGCTCACCATTCCAGGGAGGGTTTAAGAACACTGAAGCTTTCTTT. Encoded protein: CASSPFQGGFKNTEAFF.

The genes are TRBV18 and TRBJ2-1, with 9 bases matching TRBD2. The V segment lost 6 bases and the J segment 0 bases; nucleotides outside the gene matches: 6. The CDR3 loop spans 16 amino acids. Germline CDR1 reads KGHSH; CDR2 reads LQKENI. The CDR3 DNA is TGTGCCAGCTCTCCCTCGACTAGCGGCTCCTACAATGAGCAGTTCTTC. It yields the protein CASSPSTSGSYNEQFF.

This clone was counted a single time. V is TRBV5-1 and J is TRBJ1-3, with TRBD1 identical over 8 bases. V lost 3 bases and J lost 3; bases outside the gene matches: 5. This CDR3 is 15 amino acids long. CDR1 is SGHRS and CDR2 is YFSETQ in the germline V gene. CDR3 sequence reads: CASSWTGSVGNTIYF. The CDR3 region has the DNA TGCGCCAGCAGCTGGACAGGGTCGGTTGGAAACACCATATATTTT.

V and J are TRBV6-5 and TRBJ2-1, with 9 bases identical to TRBD2. J lost 6 bases, V lost 6 bases, and 6 bases had no gene match. CDR1 and CDR2 from the germline V gene are MNHEY and SVGAGI. This CDR3 has 14 amino acids. The CDR3 region has the DNA TGTGCCAGCAGCTTAGGCGGGGGGGCCAATGAGCAGTTCTTC. It codes for CASSLGGGANEQFF.

The rearrangement links TRBV30 to TRBJ1-1; unclear D gene. Germline CDR1 is GTSNPN and CDR2 is SVGIG (reference sequence). Trimming took off 0 bases at V and 4 bases at J, with 15 bases between the two ends. This CDR3 contains 15 residues. The CDR3 spells CAWSVPGKRVTEAFF. Here the CDR3 DNA reads TGTGCCTGGAGTGTACCGGGGAAGCGGGTCACTGAAGCTTTCTTT.

This clone was recorded once. The chain joins TRBV5-1 to TRBJ2-1, with 15 bases fitting TRBD2. Germline V gene data show CDR1 as SGHRS and CDR2 as YFSETQ. Trimming took 6 bases from V and 4 from J; bases not matched to a gene: 8. CDR3 size: 17 residues. In DNA, the CDR3 is TGCGCCAGCAAGTTGGGACTAGCGGGAGGATCTTACAATGAGCAGTTCTTC. Its protein product is CASKLGLAGGSYNEQFF.

The rearrangement joins TRBV28 to TRBJ1-4, with D possibly being TRBD1 (6 bases). Germline CDR1 reads MDHEN; CDR2 reads SYDVKM. V lost 6 bases and J lost 5, with 13 bases in between. The CDR3 has 14 residues. The CDR3 reads CASRNTGTNEKLFF. CDR3 nucleotides: TGTGCCAGCAGAAACACAGGGACCAATGAAAAACTGTTTTTT.

This clone was seen a single time. The gene calls are TRBV7-9 and TRBJ2-2; TRBD1 aligns across 9 bases. CDR3 size: 16 residues. Looked up from germline, CDR1 is SEHNR and CDR2 is FQNEAQ (reference sequence). Trimming took 6 bases from V and 7 from J; bases not matched to a gene: 12. The CDR3 loop reads CASRKTGGPHHGELFF. CDR3 bases: TGTGCCAGCAGGAAGACAGGGGGACCCCACCACGGGGAGCTGTTTTTT.

Worth noting for this clone: A junction boundary mismatches the germline segment, possibly from a read error. V is TRBV7-9 and J is TRBJ2-7, with 12 bases that match TRBD1. This CDR3 spans 19 amino acids. In germline, CDR1 is SEHNR, CDR2 FQNEAQ (reference sequence). DNA of the CDR3: TGTTCCAGCAGCTTAGAGGGACAGGGGGCGGGAATGCGCTCCTACGAGCAGTACTTC. Its translation: CSSSLEGQGAGMRSYEQYF. Full variable domain (outside the CDR3, taken from reference TRBV7-9 and TRBJ2-7): DTGVSQNPRHKITKRGQNVTFRCDPISEHNRLYWYRQTLGQGPEFLTYFQNEAQLEKSRLLSDRFSAERPKGSFSTLEIQRTEQGDSAMYLCSSSLEGQGAGMRSYEQYFGPGTRLTVT.

The chain combines TRBV15 with TRBJ2-1, with 11 bases lining up with TRBD2. This CDR3 has 15 residues. V trimming: 5 bases; J trimming: 7 bases; junction bases outside the gene matches: 7. Germline V lookup: CDR1 LNHNV, CDR2 YYDKDF (reference sequence). This chain's CDR3 is CATSFTSGSRNEQFF. For the CDR3, the DNA is TGTGCCACCAGCTTTACTAGCGGGAGCAGAAATGAGCAGTTCTTC.

This clone was observed a few times. V and J are TRBV6-1 and TRBJ1-1; 7 nucleotides line up with TRBD1. The J segment lost 0 bases and the V segment lost 2 bases, leaving 6 bases of the junction unmatched. CDR1 is MNHNS and CDR2 is SASEGT in the germline V gene. The CDR3 covers 16 residues. Here the CDR3 reads CASSEIDRVMNTEAFF. DNA for the CDR3: TGTGCCAGCAGTGAAATCGACAGGGTAATGAACACTGAAGCTTTCTTT.

The chain combines TRBV14 with TRBJ2-3, with no clear D. This CDR3 is built from 14 residues. Germline V gene lookup returns CDR1 SGHDN and CDR2 FVKESK. The V gene lost 0 bases and the J gene lost 0 bases, with 4 bases spanning the gap. This CDR3 is CASSQDVSTDTQYF. Here the CDR3 DNA reads TGTGCCAGCAGCCAAGATGTAAGCACAGATACGCAGTATTTT. Filled out from reference TRBV14 and TRBJ2-3, the complete variable domain reads EAGVTQFPSHSVIEKGQTVTLRCDPISGHDNLYWYRRVMGKEIKFLLHFVKESKQDESGMPNNRFLAERTGGTYSTLKVQPAELEDSGVYFCASSQDVSTDTQYFGPGTRLTVL.

The chain joins TRBV15 to TRBJ2-5, with unresolved D. The germline V gene has CDR1 LNHNV and CDR2 YYDKDF (reference sequence). The CDR3 covers 14 residues. V gave up 3 bases and J gave up 1 base, with 9 bases separating them. CDR3 DNA sequence: TGTGCCACCAGCAGCTATCAACTCCAAGAGACCCAGTACTTC. Translated, it gives CATSSYQLQETQYF.

In this sample, this clone turned up a few times. This chain uses TRBV29-1 with TRBJ2-6, with D possibly TRBD1 on 5 matching bases. CDR1 SQVTM and CDR2 ANQGSEA come from the germline V gene. This CDR3 has 14 residues. Between the trimmed V and J ends, which lost 6 bases and 2 bases, there was a span of 11 bases. CDR3 sequence: CSVVTGAGANVLTF. CDR3 bases: TGCAGCGTGGTCACAGGTGCTGGGGCCAACGTCCTGACTTTC.

This chain uses TRBV27 with TRBJ2-3; weak D call: TRBD2 (6 bases). CDR1 MNHEY and CDR2 SMNVEV come from the germline V gene (reference sequence). Trimming shortened V by 5 bases and J by 2 bases, and 20 bases separated the two germline ends. CDR3 length equals 17 residues. Written as DNA, the CDR3 is TGTGCCAGCAGTCCCTACCCCCGGGACTCCTACACAGATACGCAGTATTTT. Translated: CASSPYPRDSYTDTQYF.

V gene TRBV2 combines with J gene TRBJ2-1; the match to TRBD2 covers 7 bases. V lost 3 bases, J lost 2 bases, and 4 bases stayed unmatched. The CDR3 spans 15 residues. The germline gives CDR1 SNHLY, CDR2 FYNNEI. The CDR3: CASSEGLAAYNEQFF. The CDR3 nucleotides are TGTGCCAGCAGTGAGGGTCTAGCGGCCTACAATGAGCAGTTCTTC.

The genes are TRBV9 and TRBJ1-3, with 12 positions matching TRBD1. V shed 0 bases and J 4 bases; nucleotides not matched to a gene: 8. Germline CDR1 is SGDLS and CDR2 is YYNGEE. This CDR3 has 18 residues. The CDR3 loop is CASSVVAGTGGFGNTIYF. CDR3 nucleotides: TGTGCCAGCAGCGTAGTCGCCGGGACAGGGGGCTTCGGAAACACCATATATTTT. The full variable domain, rest sourced from reference TRBV9 and TRBJ1-3, is DSGVTQTPKHLITATGQRVTLRCSPRSGDLSVYWYQQSLDQGLQFLIQYYNGEERAKGNILERFSAQQFPDLHSELNLSSLELGDSALYFCASSVVAGTGGFGNTIYFGEGSWLTVV.

The chain carries TRBV11-3 and TRBJ1-2, with no clear D. Trimming removed 4 bases at V and 1 base at J, with 10 bases between. The CDR3 has 14 residues. In germline, CDR1 is SGHNT, CDR2 YENEEA. Here the CDR3 DNA reads TGTGCCAGCAGCTCCAGCGGGTATAACTATGGCTACACCTTC. As protein: CASSSSGYNYGYTF.

The chain links TRBV7-2 to TRBJ2-7; 7 positions agree with TRBD1. The germline V gene encodes CDR1 SGHTA and CDR2 FQGNSA. The CDR3 length is 15 residues. The trim removed 3 bases at V and 3 bases at J, leaving 8 bases unmatched. The CDR3 is CASSFGWAGGYEQYF. The CDR3 bases are TGTGCCAGCAGCTTTGGGTGGGCAGGGGGCTACGAGCAGTACTTC.

This clone appeared a few times. The chain has TRBV5-5 and TRBJ2-1; 10 bases agree with TRBD1. Germline assignment: CDR1 SGHKS and CDR2 YYEKEE (reference sequence). With 5 bases clipped from V and 2 bases from J, the junction kept 4 bases outside the gene matches. There are 15 residues in the CDR3. CDR3 in DNA: TGTGCCAGCAGACAAGACAGGGGGCCCTACAATGAGCAGTTCTTC. Amino acid sequence: CASRQDRGPYNEQFF.